This T cell receptor beta chain was retrieved from a study of cytomegalovirus exposure and HLA in healthy donors. Note on this clone: Antigen: not known. The identical CDR3 is also encoded by other nucleotide sequences in the sample.

PCR involved 60 Vbeta and 13 Jbeta primers. Sequenced by immunoSEQ multiplex PCR; TCRdb stores in-frame clones only, minus some. The repertoire consists of 50,000 to 55,000 clones, with 45% to 70% occurring once and the leading ten covering about 12%. Study results and caveats: Sequencing artifact likely explains a cluster of highly shared sequence variants.

The CDR3 is 14 residues long. Germline V lookup: CDR1 SGDLS, CDR2 YYNGEE. V was pared by 5 bases and J by 6 bases, with 3 bases of the junction left unmatched. This TCR came from a human donor in good health. Source material: PBMCs. V and J are TRBV9 and TRBJ1-6; 9 bases match TRBD1. The CDR3 coding sequence is TGTGCCAGCAGTGCGACAGGGGGTAATTCACCCCTCCACTTT. This codes for CASSATGGNSPLHF. Based on the CDR3 plus reference TRBV9 and TRBJ1-6, the full variable domain is DSGVTQTPKHLITATGQRVTLRCSPRSGDLSVYWYQQSLDQGLQFLIQYYNGEERAKGNILERFSAQQFPDLHSELNLSSLELGDSALYFCASSATGGNSPLHFGNGTRLTVT.